The rows below give T cell receptor beta chains drawn from one sample of a study of blood T cell repertoires in COVID-19. Libraries were prepared by immunoSEQ multiplex PCR; TCRdb keeps only in-frame clonotypes and omits some of them. The sample has about 200,000 clones; about 83% are singletons. Sequenced sample: PBMCs or T cells enriched from blood (not recorded which). Receptor source: a man in his forties or fifties with acute COVID-19. CDR3s include the opening cysteine and the closing phenylalanine or tryptophan. A D gene is named only where the DNA matches it firmly. Only part of the rows carry a size: once, few, many, or a class if the clone is expanded.

j_gene | abundance | v_gene | d_gene | CDR3aa | CDR3nt
TRBJ2-1 | NA | TRBV10-3 | TRBD2 | CAISELAGGLHEQFF | TGTGCCATCAGTGAATTAGCGGGAGGGCTCCATGAGCAGTTCTTC
TRBJ2-7 | NA | TRBV6-5 | TRBD2 | CARGLAGVAYEQYF | TGTGCCAGAGGACTAGCGGGAGTAGCGTACGAGCAGTACTTC
TRBJ2-1 | NA | TRBV4-2 | TRBD2 | CASSPRVGREAPYNEQFF | TGTGCCAGCAGCCCAAGAGTAGGGCGGGAGGCCCCCTACAATGAGCAGTTCTTC
TRBJ1-2 | few | TRBV28 | NA | CASVANYGYTF | TGTGCCAGCGTAGCTAACTATGGCTACACCTTC
TRBJ2-1 | NA | TRBV5-4 | NA | CASSLLSPSGSYNEQFF | TGTGCCAGCAGCTTGTTGTCCCCAAGCGGATCCTACAATGAGCAGTTCTTC
TRBJ2-1 | NA | TRBV3-1/TRBV3-2 | NA | CASSQDRVPGGNEQFF | TGTGCCAGCAGCCAAGATAGGGTCCCCGGGGGCAATGAGCAGTTCTTC
TRBJ1-2 | NA | TRBV29-1 | NA | CSVTLTGTRGYGYTF | TGCAGCGTGACCTTGACCGGGACACGGGGCTATGGCTACACCTTC
TRBJ1-2 | NA | TRBV5-5 | TRBD1 | CASSLQGVDGYTF | TGTGCCAGCAGCTTACAGGGGGTTGATGGCTACACCTTC
TRBJ2-7 | NA | TRBV13 | TRBD1 | CASSARRDRDDEQYF | TGTGCCAGCAGCGCGCGCCGGGACAGGGACGACGAGCAGTACTTC
TRBJ1-5 | NA | TRBV25-1 | TRBD1 | CASSETGAGQPQHF | TGTGCCAGCAGTGAAACAGGGGCTGGGCAGCCCCAGCATTTT
TRBJ1-4 | NA | TRBV20-1 | TRBD1 | CSATSGTGLFF | TGCAGTGCTACTTCCGGGACAGGACTGTTTTTT
TRBJ1-3 | once | TRBV10-3 | NA | CAAQGRNGSSGNTIYF | TGTGCCGCCCAAGGGAGGAACGGATCCTCTGGAAACACCATATATTTT
TRBJ1-6 | NA | TRBV6-5 | NA | CASSYSNGYNSPLHF | TGTGCCAGCAGTTACTCGAACGGGTATAATTCACCCCTCCACTTT
TRBJ1-3 | NA | TRBV11-2 | NA | CASSRSRDIGNTIYF | TGTGCCAGCAGCCGCAGCCGGGACATAGGAAACACCATATATTTT
TRBJ1-5 | NA | TRBV19 | TRBD1 | CASRGTGGGGQPQHF | TGTGCCAGTAGGGGAACAGGGGGAGGAGGTCAGCCCCAGCATTTT
TRBJ2-2 | NA | TRBV15 | TRBD2 | CATSRREGLTGELFF | TGTGCCACCAGCAGACGGGAGGGCCTCACCGGGGAGCTGTTTTTT
TRBJ2-5 | NA | TRBV4-1 | NA | CASSQDRVGTQYF | TGCGCCAGCAGCCAAGACAGGGTAGGGACCCAGTACTTC
TRBJ2-1 | NA | TRBV18 | TRBD2 | CASSPGSSGNYNEQFF | TGTGCCAGCTCACCAGGGTCTAGCGGGAACTACAATGAGCAGTTCTTC
TRBJ1-1 | NA | TRBV5-1 | NA | CASSPQGSFTEAFF | TGCGCCAGCAGCCCACAGGGTAGTTTCACTGAAGCTTTCTTT
TRBJ1-1 | NA | TRBV7-9 | NA | CASSFGGAEAFF | TGTGCCAGCAGCTTTGGAGGGGCTGAAGCTTTCTTT
TRBJ1-2 | NA | TRBV5-4 | NA | CASSYRGERGDYGYTF | TGTGCCAGCAGCTACCGGGGGGAAAGGGGAGATTATGGCTACACCTTC
TRBJ1-5 | once | TRBV28 | NA | CASSKQGRWQPQHF | TGTGCCAGCAGTAAGCAGGGCAGGTGGCAGCCCCAGCATTTT
TRBJ1-2 | NA | TRBV28 | TRBD1 | CATTQFRQGTHGYTF | TGTGCCACCACTCAATTCCGACAGGGCACCCATGGCTACACCTTC
TRBJ1-5 | NA | TRBV20-1 | NA | CSASHGQTYSNQPQHF | TGCAGTGCTAGTCATGGACAGACCTATAGCAATCAGCCCCAGCATTTT
TRBJ2-7 | NA | TRBV18 | NA | CASSPQGDTYEQYF | TGTGCCAGCTCACCACAGGGGGACACCTACGAGCAGTACTTC
TRBJ2-7 | NA | TRBV7-2 | TRBD2 | CASSPSSGRSSYEQYF | TGTGCCAGCAGCCCATCTAGCGGGAGGTCCTCCTACGAGCAGTACTTC
TRBJ1-3 | NA | TRBV2 | NA | CASSPGGAAGNTIYF | TGTGCCAGCTCCCCTGGGGGGGCGGCTGGAAACACCATATATTTT
TRBJ1-4 | NA | TRBV12-3/TRBV12-4 | NA | CASSFWGGEKLFF | TGTGCCAGCAGTTTTTGGGGGGGTGAAAAACTGTTTTTT
TRBJ1-1 | few | TRBV6-5 | NA | CASTPSGQWTEAFF | TGTGCCAGCACCCCATCAGGGCAATGGACTGAAGCTTTCTTT
TRBJ1-6 | NA | TRBV30 | NA | CAWSTDRFTDNSPLHF | TGTGCCTGGAGTACCGACAGATTCACTGATAATTCACCCCTCCACTTT
TRBJ1-6 | once | TRBV20-1 | TRBD1 | CSASKGGQGIGSPLHF | TGCAGTGCTAGTAAAGGGGGACAGGGGATTGGTTCACCCCTCCACTTT
TRBJ2-1 | NA | TRBV2 | NA | CASTRVSSYNEQFF | TGTGCCAGCACCCGGGTCTCCTCCTACAATGAGCAGTTCTTC
TRBJ2-3 | NA | TRBV13 | NA | CASSFSGALGTDTQYF | TGTGCCAGCAGCTTTTCTGGGGCGTTAGGCACAGATACGCAGTATTTT
TRBJ2-3 | NA | TRBV2 | TRBD2 | CASSGLALADTQYF | TGTGCCAGCTCGGGACTAGCGTTAGCAGATACGCAGTATTTT
TRBJ2-7 | NA | TRBV12-3/TRBV12-4 | NA | CASSPRAIYEQYF | TGTGCCAGCAGTCCGCGGGCCATCTACGAGCAGTACTTC
TRBJ2-1 | NA | TRBV20-1 | TRBD2 | CSARGREGHFF | TGCAGTGCTAGAGGGCGGGAGGGCCACTTCTTC
TRBJ2-6 | NA | TRBV4-3 | TRBD1 | CASSRQAGTGITGANVLTF | TGCGCCAGCAGCCGCCAAGCGGGGACAGGGATCACTGGGGCCAACGTCCTGACTTTC
TRBJ2-7 | NA | TRBV6-1 | TRBD1 | CASSESDRGHNEQYF | TGTGCCAGCAGTGAGAGTGACAGGGGGCATAACGAGCAGTACTTC